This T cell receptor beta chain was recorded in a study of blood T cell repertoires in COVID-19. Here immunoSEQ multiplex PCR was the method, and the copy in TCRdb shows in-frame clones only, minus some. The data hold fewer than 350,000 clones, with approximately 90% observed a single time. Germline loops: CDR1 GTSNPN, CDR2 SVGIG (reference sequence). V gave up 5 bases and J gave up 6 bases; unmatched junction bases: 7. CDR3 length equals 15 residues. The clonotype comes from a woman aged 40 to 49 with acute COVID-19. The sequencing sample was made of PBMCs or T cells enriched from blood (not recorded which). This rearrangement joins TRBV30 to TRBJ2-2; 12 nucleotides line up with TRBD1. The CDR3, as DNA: TGTGCCTGGTCCGGGACAGGGGGCCTGGCCGGGGAGCTGTTTTTT. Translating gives CAWSGTGGLAGELFF.